The T cell receptor (beta chain) described here comes from a study of cytomegalovirus exposure and HLA in healthy donors. Study details: There were under 140 million unique TCR beta sequences, drawn from 200 million or so T cells, in an earlier analysis.

The CDR3 length is 16 residues. Germline V lookup: CDR1 LNHDA, CDR2 SQIVND (reference sequence). Remarks on this clone: Antigen unknown. One end of the junction is discordant with germline, which a read error may explain.

The PCR used 60 Vbeta and 13 Jbeta primers. Libraries were prepared by immunoSEQ multiplex PCR; TCRdb keeps only in-frame clonotypes and omits some of them. The data show about 140,000 clones, around 80% seen once. Points from the study as a whole: TCR beta sequences reportedly predicted most subjects' HLA-A and HLA-B alleles accurately. Later analysis associated a missense DCLRE1C variant with TCR beta V- and J-gene trimming.

This clonotype was obtained from a male donor in good health and CMV-seronegative. Source material: PBMCs. This chain joins TRBV19 and TRBJ1-6; D gene uncertain. The CDR3 sequence is CASSLEGSSYNSPLHF. In nucleotides, the CDR3 is TGTGCCAGTAGTTTAGAAGGGAGCTCCTATAATTCACCCCTCCACTTT. Full variable domain (remainder filled in from reference TRBV19 and TRBJ1-6): DGGITQSPKYLFRKEGQNVTLSCEQNLNHDAMYWYRQDPGQGLRLIYYSQIVNDFQKGDIAEGYSVSREKKESFPLTVTSAQKNPTAFYLCASSLEGSSYNSPLHFGNGTRLTVT.